The 15 T cell receptor beta chains below all came from one sample that was sequenced in a study of a mutant IDH1 vaccine in newly diagnosed glioma. These receptors lack a known antigen. Time point meaning: week 11, during vaccination. Doses consisted of 300 ug of mutant IDH1 20-mer peptide each, paired with topical imiquimod. Assay used: immunoSEQ multiplex PCR; TCRdb lists only in-frame clones, some missing. This sample yields under 150,000 clones, of which around 80% are seen a single time; 5% to 6% belongs to the top ten. The specimen comprised PBMCs, sampled from a glioma patient whose treatment included an IDH1 peptide vaccine. Receptor source: a man between 35 and 55 years old with glioma.

The genes are TRBV5-8 and TRBJ2-1, with no clear D. Per the germline V gene, CDR1 is SGHTS and CDR2 is YDEGEE. V was clipped by 0 bases and J by 6 bases, with 19 bases between them. This CDR3 has 17 amino acids. The CDR3 spells CASSLADFRKGVNEQFF. For the CDR3, the DNA is TGTGCCAGCAGCTTGGCGGATTTCCGAAAAGGAGTCAATGAGCAGTTCTTC.

The genes are TRBV21-1 and TRBJ1-1. TRBV21-1 is marked as a pseudogene. The CDR3 runs to 16 residues. For the CDR3, the DNA is TGTGCCAGCAGCAAAGGTCCATTAATGATGAACACTGAAGCTTTCTTT. This sequence encodes CASSKGPLMMNTEAFF.

CDR3: CASRSDRSYEQYF. The DNA of the CDR3 is TGTGCCAGCAGGTCAGACAGGAGCTACGAGCAGTACTTC. V is TRBV6-5 and J is TRBJ2-7, with a weak D call TRBD1 (6 bases). CDR3 length equals 13 residues. Germline CDR1 reads MNHEY; CDR2 reads SVGAGI. Trimming took 6 bases from V and 3 from J, leaving 12 bases between them.

The chain couples TRBV19 to TRBJ1-3, with no clear D. V was clipped by 7 bases and J by 0 bases, with 10 bases between them. The CDR3 length is 14 residues. Per the germline V gene, CDR1 is LNHDA and CDR2 is SQIVND (reference sequence). The CDR3 reads CASIPQSSGNTIYF. CDR3 coding DNA: TGTGCCAGTATTCCCCAGAGCTCTGGAAACACCATATATTTT.

This chain links TRBV7-2 with TRBJ2-7; the D gene is possibly TRBD2 (5 bases). The CDR3 is 14 residues long. The V end was cut by 6 bases, the J end by 0 bases, with 12 bases between. Germline V gene lookup returns CDR1 SGHTA and CDR2 FQGNSA. The CDR3 DNA follows: TGTGCCAGCAGGCTCATGGGGAGCTCCTACGAGCAGTACTTC. Translation gives CASRLMGSSYEQYF.

CDR3 sequence (DNA): TGCGCCAGCACTACCCGTGGACGAGGGGGATATAGCAATCAGCCCCAGCATTTT. Translating gives CASTTRGRGGYSNQPQHF. The V and J genes are TRBV23-1 and TRBJ1-5; D perhaps matches TRBD1 (6 bases). TRBV23-1 is labeled an ORF, and its function is uncertain. V lost 7 bases and J 0 bases, leaving 22 bases between the germline ends. This CDR3 comprises 18 residues.

The CDR3 DNA reads TGTGCCAGCAGCTTGGGACTCTATAATTCACCCCTCCACTTT. Translating it yields CASSLGLYNSPLHF. This chain links TRBV11-1 with TRBJ1-6; TRBD1 might be the D (5 bases). Trimming took off 3 bases at V and 3 bases at J, with 6 bases between the two ends. In germline, CDR1 is SGHAT, CDR2 FQDESV (reference sequence). The CDR3 runs to 14 residues.

This sequence joins TRBV13 and TRBJ1-4; the match to TRBD1 covers 7 bases. The ends lost 0 bases at V and 5 bases at J; junction bases unmatched: 6. The CDR3 is 16 amino acids. Germline CDR1 and CDR2: PRHDT and FYEKMQ (reference sequence). The CDR3 DNA reads as TGTGCCAGCAGCTTAGGCAGAAGGGGGCTGAATGAAAAACTGTTTTTT. It translates to CASSLGRRGLNEKLFF.

This clone was counted between two and nine times. The chain couples TRBV15 to TRBJ1-2; D possibly corresponds to TRBD1 (6 bases). Trimming left V 1 base short and J 8 bases short, with 14 bases between. This CDR3 region has 14 residues. Germline CDR1 and CDR2: LNHNV and YYDKDF (reference sequence). This CDR3 reads CATSRGDTGSGYTF. In nucleotides, the CDR3 is TGTGCCACCAGCAGAGGCGACACAGGGTCCGGCTACACCTTC.

CDR3 nucleotide sequence: TGTGCCAGCAGCTTAGTGTTCGGCGGGAGGGTCTACAATGAGCAGTTCTTC. Encoded protein: CASSLVFGGRVYNEQFF. The V gene is TRBV11-2, the J gene TRBJ2-1; TRBD2 matches 9 bases. CDR1 and CDR2 (germline): SGHAT, FQNNGV. The length of the CDR3 is 17 residues. V was pared by 1 base and J by 3 bases, with 7 bases of the junction left unmatched.

The chain recombines TRBV7-6 with TRBJ2-7; perhaps TRBD1 as D (5 bases). Germline V gene lookup returns CDR1 SGHVS and CDR2 FNYEAQ. V was pared by 1 base and J by 4 bases, with 8 bases between. The CDR3 is made up of 13 amino acids. Written as DNA, the CDR3 is TGTGCCAGCAGCTTAGTAGCAGGGTACGAGCAGTACTTC. Encoded protein: CASSLVAGYEQYF. The whole variable domain, remainder taken from reference TRBV7-6 and TRBJ2-7, is GAGVSQSPRYKVTKRGQDVALRCDPISGHVSLYWYRQALGQGPEFLTYFNYEAQQDKSGLPNDRFSAERPEGSISTLTIQRTEQRDSAMYRCASSLVAGYEQYFGPGTRLTVT.

A word on this clone: Different DNA sequences within this sample yield the same CDR3. The V call is TRBV30, the J call TRBJ2-7; TRBD2 aligns across 7 bases. The V segment lost 5 bases and the J segment 3 bases; nucleotides outside the gene matches: 4. The germline V gene has CDR1 GTSNPN and CDR2 SVGIG (reference sequence). The CDR3 contains 12 residues. The CDR3: CAWQGGSYEQYF. For the CDR3, the DNA is TGTGCCTGGCAGGGAGGGAGCTACGAGCAGTACTTC.

This rearrangement joins TRBV29-1 to TRBJ2-7; D uncertain. V lost 1 base and J lost 6, with 10 bases in between. The CDR3 has 12 residues. Germline CDR1 SQVTM, CDR2 ANQGSEA. This CDR3 reads CSVEGARLEQYF. DNA of the CDR3: TGCAGCGTTGAAGGGGCTCGTCTCGAGCAGTACTTC.

The genes are TRBV7-2 and TRBJ2-5; no clear D. V gave up 2 bases and J gave up 3 bases, with 7 bases separating them. CDR1 and CDR2 from the germline V gene are SGHTA and FQGNSA. CDR3 size: 13 residues. The CDR3 region is CASSLPVEETQYF. As DNA, the CDR3 is TGTGCCAGCAGCTTACCGGTCGAAGAGACCCAGTACTTC.

The J gene is TRBJ2-1, the V gene TRBV19; 8 bases line up with TRBD2. Germline CDR1 reads LNHDA; CDR2 reads SQIVND (reference sequence). Germline trimming cut 7 bases from V and 6 bases from J; bases unmatched to any gene: 14. The length of the CDR3 is 16 residues. CDR3 sequence (DNA): TGTGCCAGTACCGTATCAAGCGGGGGTGTTGGCAATGAGCAGTTCTTC. It codes for CASTVSSGGVGNEQFF.